The 27 T cell receptor beta chains below all came from one sample that was sequenced in a study of shared clonotypes between healthy human individuals. Method: immunoSEQ multiplex PCR; TCRdb's copy keeps in-frame clones and lacks some. In the table there are some 2,400,000 clones, approximately 95% of which are singletons. The sequenced material came from naive CD4+ T cells sorted from blood. The subset was: CD45RA+ positively selected. All receptors come from a man aged 18 to 30 in good health.

The chain links TRBV6-6 to TRBJ2-7, with 8 bases fitting TRBD1. Germline values: CDR1 MNHNY, CDR2 SVGAGI (reference sequence). The CDR3 length is 13 residues. Trimming at V came to 4 bases and at J to 6 bases, leaving 5 bases not matched to a gene. Here the CDR3 reads CASSSIDRGEQYF. DNA for the CDR3: TGTGCCAGCAGTTCCATTGACAGGGGCGAGCAGTACTTC.

The chain has TRBV12-5 and TRBJ2-7; D is unclear. This CDR3 is 13 amino acids long. V lost 5 bases and J 0 bases, leaving 8 bases between the germline ends. Looked up from germline, CDR1 is LGHNT and CDR2 is FRNRAP. The CDR3: CASGTGSSYEQYF. The DNA of the CDR3 is TGTGCTAGTGGTACCGGAAGCTCCTACGAGCAGTACTTC. Full variable domain (missing parts from reference TRBV12-5 and TRBJ2-7): DARVTQTPRHKVTEMGQEVTMRCQPILGHNTVFWYRQTMMQGLELLAYFRNRAPLDDSGMPKDRFSAEMPDATLATLKIQPSEPRDSAVYFCASGTGSSYEQYFGPGTRLTVT.

This clone was seen once. This chain links TRBV30 with TRBJ1-3, with D unresolved. Trimming pared 0 bases from V and 0 bases from J, leaving 12 bases between. The CDR3 is 16 residues long. The germline V gene encodes CDR1 GTSNPN and CDR2 SVGIG (reference sequence). Here the CDR3 DNA reads TGTGCCTGGAGTGTATCAGGCATCATCTCTGGAAACACCATATATTTT. It specifies CAWSVSGIISGNTIYF. Full variable domain (rest looked up from reference TRBV30 and TRBJ1-3): SQTIHQWPATLVQPVGSPLSLECTVEGTSNPNLYWYRQAAGRGLQLLFYSVGIGQISSEVPQNLSASRPQDRQFILSSKKLLLSDSGFYLCAWSVSGIISGNTIYFGEGSWLTVV.

J is TRBJ1-4 and V is TRBV7-9; 12 bases are shared with TRBD1. The ends lost 5 bases at V and 7 bases at J; junction bases unmatched: 11. The CDR3 is 17 residues long. Germline CDR1 and CDR2: SEHNR and FQNEAQ (reference sequence). This CDR3 reads CASSPGDRGLRGEKLFF. The CDR3 nucleotides are TGTGCCAGCAGCCCGGGGGACAGGGGGCTCCGAGGTGAAAAACTGTTTTTT.

This chain links TRBV18 with TRBJ2-3, with 8 bases identical to TRBD2. The trim removed 3 bases at V and 5 bases at J, leaving 10 bases unmatched. In germline, CDR1 is KGHSH, CDR2 LQKENI. The CDR3 sequence is 16 residues long. The CDR3 is CASSPLAGNSRDTQYF. CDR3 nucleotides: TGTGCCAGCTCACCCCTAGCGGGTAATTCCAGAGATACGCAGTATTTT.

J is TRBJ2-1 and V is TRBV5-1; a weak D match, TRBD2 (6 bases). V was clipped by 2 bases and J by 1 base, with 10 bases between them. CDR3 length: 15 residues. Germline values: CDR1 SGHRS, CDR2 YFSETQ. The CDR3 DNA follows: TGCGCCAGCAGCTTCCGGAGGGAGTCCTACAATGAGCAGTTCTTC. Translated: CASSFRRESYNEQFF.

The gene calls are TRBV5-1 and TRBJ2-5; 9 bases match TRBD1. Per germline, CDR1 SGHRS and CDR2 YFSETQ. Trimming at V came to 0 bases and at J to 3 bases, leaving 3 bases not matched to a gene. CDR3 size: 15 residues. This CDR3 is CASSLGDRDEETQYF. The CDR3 coding sequence is TGCGCCAGCAGCTTGGGGGACAGGGACGAAGAGACCCAGTACTTC. The full variable domain, its missing parts supplied by reference TRBV5-1 and TRBJ2-5, is KAGVTQTPRYLIKTRGQQVTLSCSPISGHRSVSWYQQTPGQGLQFLFEYFSETQRNKGNFPGRFSGRQFSNSRSEMNVSTLELGDSALYLCASSLGDRDEETQYFGPGTRLLVL.

Turning to this clone: This sample also contains other DNA sequences that code for the same CDR3. The chain carries TRBV11-2 and TRBJ1-2; D is ambiguous. From germline, CDR1 is SGHAT and CDR2 FQNNGV. The CDR3 loop spans 13 amino acids. Trimming left V 1 base short and J 4 bases short, with 7 bases between. CDR3 bases: TGTGCCAGCAGCTTAGGGACCGCCTATGGCTACACCTTC. This gives the protein CASSLGTAYGYTF. The whole variable domain, filled in from reference TRBV11-2 and TRBJ1-2, reads EAGVAQSPRYKIIEKRQSVAFWCNPISGHATLYWYQQILGQGPKLLIQFQNNGVVDDSQLPKDRFSAERLKGVDSTLKIQPAKLEDSAVYLCASSLGTAYGYTFGSGTRLTVV.

The chain couples TRBV4-1 to TRBJ2-1; TRBD1 matches 7 bases. In germline, CDR1 is MGHRA, CDR2 YSYEKL. The trim removed 5 bases at V and 2 bases at J, leaving 9 bases unmatched. The CDR3 runs 16 residues. CDR3 amino acids: CASSEWDSKTYNEQFF. The CDR3, as DNA: TGCGCCAGCAGCGAGTGGGACAGCAAGACCTACAATGAGCAGTTCTTC.

The gene calls are TRBV6-5 and TRBJ2-7; D is perhaps TRBD2 (6 bases). V was clipped by 5 bases and J by 7 bases, with 18 bases between them. The CDR3 loop spans 14 amino acids. In germline, CDR1 is MNHEY, CDR2 SVGAGI. CDR3 DNA: TGTGCCAGCAGTCAATCGGGACTGGTGGGGGAGCAGTACTTC. It encodes CASSQSGLVGEQYF.

The V gene is TRBV5-1, the J gene TRBJ2-7, with a possible D match to TRBD2 (6 bases). The V gene lost 4 bases and the J gene lost 3 bases, with 23 bases spanning the gap. In germline, CDR1 is SGHRS, CDR2 YFSETQ. CDR3 size: 17 residues. This CDR3 is CASSPRGINGGSYEQYF. In DNA form, the CDR3 reads TGCGCCAGCAGCCCCCGGGGGATTAACGGGGGAAGCTACGAGCAGTACTTC.

About this clone: Germline is not matched at one junction end, which may reflect a read error. This chain connects TRBV10-2 to TRBJ2-1, with no clear D. CDR3 length: 13 amino acids. The germline gives CDR1 WSHSY, CDR2 SAAADI. DNA of the CDR3: TGCGCCAGTAGTGACTGGCTAGAAGGGGAGCAGTTCTTC. This sequence encodes CASSDWLEGEQFF.

The chain is built from TRBV19 and TRBJ1-5; D is undetermined. The CDR3 totals 13 residues. V lost 5 bases to trimming and J lost 9 bases, with 14 bases between them. Germline V lookup: CDR1 LNHDA, CDR2 SQIVND (reference sequence). The CDR3 bases are TGTGCCAGTAGTTCCGACACCCATGGGCCCCAGCATTTT. This encodes CASSSDTHGPQHF.

This chain connects TRBV6-1 to TRBJ2-5, with D perhaps matching TRBD1 (6 bases). The CDR3 runs 14 residues. V lost 7 bases, J lost 2 bases, and 14 bases lay in between. In germline, CDR1 is MNHNS, CDR2 SASEGT. For the CDR3, the DNA is TGTGCCAGCACCGCCGGGACAAAACAAGAGACCCAGTACTTC. This gives the protein CASTAGTKQETQYF.

Remarks on this clone: The same CDR3 can be traced to other DNA sequences in this sample. The chain has TRBV28 and TRBJ1-2, with D possibly being TRBD1 (6 bases). Germline loops: CDR1 MDHEN, CDR2 SYDVKM. The ends were cut back, 3 bases at V and 5 bases at J, with 10 bases in the middle. The CDR3 is 13 residues long. CDR3: CASSFSGTYGYTF. In DNA, the CDR3 is TGTGCCAGCAGTTTTTCAGGGACATATGGCTACACCTTC.

V gene TRBV4-1 combines with J gene TRBJ1-3, with unresolved D. The CDR3 has 17 residues. The V and J ends lost 6 bases and 0 bases respectively, with 18 bases between them. Looked up from germline, CDR1 is MGHRA and CDR2 is YSYEKL. CDR3 amino acids: CASSQFDRAGSGNTIYF. CDR3 bases: TGCGCCAGCAGTCAATTCGATCGTGCAGGCTCTGGAAACACCATATATTTT.

The table lists this clone with a few counts. The chain uses TRBV9 and TRBJ1-1; 7 bases agree with TRBD1. Germline-derived CDR1 and CDR2 are SGDLS and YYNGEE. The J segment lost 5 bases and the V segment lost 3 bases, leaving 4 bases of the junction unmatched. The CDR3 runs 13 residues. The CDR3 spells CASSGQGLTEAFF. The CDR3 DNA reads as TGTGCCAGCAGCGGACAGGGTTTAACTGAAGCTTTCTTT.

The J gene is TRBJ2-1, the V gene TRBV5-6; perhaps D is TRBD1 or TRBD2 (5 bases each). The V gene lost 1 base and the J gene lost 0 bases, with 8 bases spanning the gap. CDR1 is SGHDT, CDR2 YYEEEE, per germline. The length of the CDR3 is 15 residues. The CDR3 reads CASSLWDLSYNEQFF. CDR3 in DNA: TGTGCCAGCAGCTTGTGGGACCTCTCCTACAATGAGCAGTTCTTC.

The genes are TRBV28 and TRBJ1-2; 8 bases are a match to TRBD1. The V gene's germline CDR1 is MDHEN and CDR2 SYDVKM. CDR3 length equals 16 residues. V lost 1 base to trimming and J lost 8 bases; unmatched junction nucleotides: 12. CDR3 in amino acids: CASSLYDQGAWGGYTF. CDR3 coding DNA: TGTGCCAGCAGTTTATATGATCAGGGGGCGTGGGGCGGCTACACCTTC.

This rearrangement joins TRBV29-1 to TRBJ2-2, with 8 positions matching TRBD1. Germline V gene sequence: CDR1 SQVTM, CDR2 ANQGSEA. V lost 7 bases, J lost 5 bases, and 12 bases stayed unmatched. The length of the CDR3 is 15 residues. CDR3 in amino acids: CSALGQGASTGELFF. The CDR3 DNA reads TGCAGCGCCCTGGGGCAGGGGGCGTCAACCGGGGAGCTGTTTTTT.

V gene TRBV29-1 combines with J gene TRBJ2-1, with 14 bases lining up with TRBD2. V was clipped by 6 bases and J by 4 bases; unmatched bases: 11. This CDR3 is built from 17 residues. Per germline, CDR1 SQVTM and CDR2 ANQGSEA. CDR3 loop: CSVDPPGLAGVYNEQFF. The CDR3 DNA follows: TGCAGCGTCGATCCCCCGGGACTAGCGGGAGTATACAATGAGCAGTTCTTC.

This chain joins TRBV4-1 and TRBJ1-1; TRBD1 agrees at 8 bases. The CDR3 runs to 15 residues. J gave up 6 bases and V 2 bases, and 8 bases lay outside the gene matches. CDR1 and CDR2 (germline): MGHRA, YSYEKL. The CDR3 DNA sequence: TGCGCCAGCAGCCAATTAAAGACAGGGGAGGCTGAAGCTTTCTTT. It specifies CASSQLKTGEAEAFF.

The V gene is TRBV6-1, the J gene TRBJ1-4; 9 bases are a match to TRBD1. Trimming cost V 6 bases and J 7 bases; bases outside gene matches: 6. The CDR3 contains 14 residues. Looked up from germline, CDR1 is MNHNS and CDR2 is SASEGT. The CDR3 nucleotides read TGTGCCAGCAGGGACAGGGGTGGGGTTGAAAAACTGTTTTTT. Translation gives CASRDRGGVEKLFF.

J is TRBJ2-1 and V is TRBV6-5; 7 positions agree with TRBD1. Germline V gives CDR1 MNHEY, CDR2 SVGAGI. The CDR3 consists of 16 residues. Trimming took 0 bases from V and 4 from J; bases not matched to a gene: 6. This chain's CDR3 is CASSYSGTETYNEQFF. The CDR3 bases are TGTGCCAGCAGTTACTCGGGGACAGAAACTTACAATGAGCAGTTCTTC.

This clone appeared once. V usage is TRBV11-2 and J usage is TRBJ1-2; the match to TRBD1 covers 7 bases. Per germline, CDR1 SGHAT and CDR2 FQNNGV. The CDR3 is 12 amino acids. The junction had 1 base not matched to a gene; V was cut back by 4 bases and J by 5 bases. The CDR3 region has the DNA TGTGCCAGCAGCTGGACAGGTTATGGCTACACCTTC. It encodes CASSWTGYGYTF.

This CDR3 reads CSVVGRLADTQYF. Here the CDR3 DNA reads TGCAGCGTTGTGGGGAGGTTGGCAGATACGCAGTATTTT. V and J are TRBV29-1 and TRBJ2-3, with D tentatively TRBD2 (6 bases). The CDR3 is 13 residues long. Trimming took 4 bases from V and 4 from J, leaving 12 bases between them. Germline CDR1 and CDR2: SQVTM and ANQGSEA.

Turning to this clone: This specimen includes other DNA sequences encoding the same CDR3. V is TRBV7-2 and J is TRBJ1-6; 8 nucleotides line up with TRBD1. The CDR3 contains 14 residues. Germline-derived CDR1 and CDR2 are SGHTA and FQGNSA. V trimming: 4 bases; J trimming: 7 bases; junction bases outside the gene matches: 3. The CDR3 sequence is CASSSGQGNSPLHF. The CDR3 DNA is TGTGCCAGCAGCTCCGGACAGGGCAATTCACCCCTCCACTTT.